A selection of T cell receptor beta chains follows, all from one sample in a study of graft-versus-host responses after intestinal transplantation. For these TCRs, the target antigens are not known. Using immunoSEQ multiplex PCR, the repertoire was profiled, and TCRdb retains in-frame clones only, with some absent. Found here are approximately 130,000 clones, around nine tenths of them singletons; the top ten hold 0.16%. The sample here was unstimulated CD4+ T cells sorted from spleen or lymph node cells, taken before intestinal transplant. These receptors all stem from a human donor who received an intestinal transplant. The CDR3 runs from the conserved cysteine through the conserved F or W. The order of the fields is CDR3 DNA, CDR3 protein, J gene, D gene, V gene, clone size. A D gene is named only where the DNA matches it firmly. Clone size is not always given. Where it is, it says once, few, many or a class for expanded clones.

TGTGCCAGTAGTAGGGGGGTCGGTGAAAAACTGTTTTTT | CASSRGVGEKLFF | TRBJ1-4 | . | TRBV19 | .
TGTGCCAGCAGTTACAGGACAGGGGACGAGCAGTACTTC | CASSYRTGDEQYF | TRBJ2-7 | TRBD1 | TRBV6-5 | .
TGTGCCAGCAGCCGGACTAGACGGGCCGGGGAGCTGTTTTTT | CASSRTRRAGELFF | TRBJ2-2 | TRBD2 | TRBV7-6 | .
TGCGCCAGCAGCCAAGGGGACACCCGGTACGGAAAACTGTTTTTT | CASSQGDTRYGKLFF | TRBJ1-4 | . | TRBV4-1 | .
TGTGCCAGCAGCTTTACAGGGGCTGATGGCTACACCTTC | CASSFTGADGYTF | TRBJ1-2 | TRBD1 | TRBV11-2 | .
TGCGCCAGCAGCTTCAACTACAATGAGCAGTTCTTC | CASSFNYNEQFF | TRBJ2-1 | . | TRBV5-1 | .
TGTGCCATCAGATCAGACAGGGATGTGGGCAATGAGCAGTTCTTC | CAIRSDRDVGNEQFF | TRBJ2-1 | TRBD1 | TRBV10-3 | .
TGCGCCAGCAGCTCGGTGGGGTCCCAAGAGACCCAGTACTTC | CASSSVGSQETQYF | TRBJ2-5 | . | TRBV5-1 | few
TGTGCCAGCAGTTACGCCAGGGGGCCATATCCCGGGGAGCTGTTTTTT | CASSYARGPYPGELFF | TRBJ2-2 | TRBD1 | TRBV6-5 | .
TGTGCCACCTCCCCACAGCTCTCTGGAAACACCATATATTTT | CATSPQLSGNTIYF | TRBJ1-3 | . | TRBV6-6 | .
TGTGCCAGCAGCATTGGGGGACAGGGGATGAGGGAACTGTTTTTT | CASSIGGQGMRELFF | TRBJ1-4 | TRBD1 | TRBV5-4 | .
TGTGCCAGTAGTTCGGGTATTGAGCCTGTGGTCCGAAACACCATATATTTT | CASSSGIEPVVRNTIYF | TRBJ1-3 | . | TRBV19 | .
TGTGCCAGCAGCTTAGTAGGGGACACGACGGGAGGTGGCTATACCTTC | CASSLVGDTTGGGYTF | TRBJ1-2 | . | TRBV7-8 | .
TGTGCCAGCAGTCCGGGGACAGGGGGCACGGTAGAGACCCAGTACTTC | CASSPGTGGTVETQYF | TRBJ2-5 | TRBD1 | TRBV27 | .
TGCGCCAGCAGCTTGAACTTGGGGGAGACCCAGTACTTC | CASSLNLGETQYF | TRBJ2-5 | . | TRBV5-1 | .
TGTGCCAGTAGTCCTGGGACACTTGTGAACACTGAAGCTTTCTTT | CASSPGTLVNTEAFF | TRBJ1-1 | . | TRBV19 | .